Listed below are T cell receptor beta chains from one sample, sequenced in a study of blood T cell repertoires in COVID-19. Repertoires were generated with immunoSEQ multiplex PCR, while TCRdb's copy carries only in-frame clones and drops some. This repertoire shows about 140,000 clones, approximately 84% found once; its top ten account for more than 7%. What was sequenced was peripheral blood. The receptors shown here come from a human donor in a cohort sampled during active COVID-19. The CDR3 runs from the conserved cysteine through the conserved F or W. The D gene is left open where the match is weak. Clone sizes are given selectively: once, few, many, or a class where the clone is expanded.

V: TRBV19; D: -; size: -; J: TRBJ1-5; CDR3: CASSMFRGPKGNQPQHF; DNA: TGTGCCAGTAGTATGTTTAGGGGCCCGAAGGGCAATCAGCCCCAGCATTTT
V: TRBV2; D: -; size: -; J: TRBJ1-5; CDR3: CASSLQGANQPQHF; DNA: TGTGCCAGCAGTCTACAGGGAGCCAATCAGCCCCAGCATTTT
V: TRBV27; D: TRBD1; size: -; J: TRBJ2-7; CDR3: CASSPRTGKTREQYF; DNA: TGTGCCAGCAGTCCTAGGACAGGGAAGACACGGGAGCAGTACTTC
V: TRBV4-1; D: -; size: -; J: TRBJ2-2; CDR3: CASSPTQARGTGELFF; DNA: TGCGCCAGCAGCCCAACTCAGGCCAGGGGAACCGGGGAGCTGTTTTTT
V: TRBV27; D: -; size: -; J: TRBJ2-5; CDR3: CASSRAGVGYQETQYF; DNA: TGTGCCAGCAGTCGCGCAGGGGTCGGGTACCAAGAGACCCAGTACTTC
V: TRBV19; D: -; size: -; J: TRBJ1-1; CDR3: CASEPGHSAEAFF; DNA: TGTGCCTCGGAACCGGGACATTCAGCTGAAGCTTTCTTT
V: TRBV5-5; D: TRBD1; size: -; J: TRBJ1-1; CDR3: CASSLTGARTEAFF; DNA: TGTGCCAGCAGCCTTACAGGGGCGCGAACTGAAGCTTTCTTT
V: TRBV10-3; D: -; size: -; J: TRBJ1-6; CDR3: CAISESVDSYSPLHF; DNA: TGTGCCATCAGTGAGTCGGTGGACAGCTATTCACCCCTCCACTTT
V: TRBV3-1/TRBV3-2; D: TRBD1; size: -; J: TRBJ1-1; CDR3: CASSLLTGEVHTEAFF; DNA: TGTGCCAGCAGCCTACTCACAGGGGAGGTTCACACTGAAGCTTTCTTT
V: TRBV7-2; D: TRBD2; size: -; J: TRBJ2-5; CDR3: CASSFGGEKTQYF; DNA: TGTGCCAGCAGCTTTGGGGGGGAAAAGACCCAGTACTTC
V: TRBV7-9; D: -; size: once; J: TRBJ2-7; CDR3: CASSQSDSQREQYF; DNA: TGTGCCAGCAGCCAGTCCGACTCACAACGCGAGCAGTACTTC
V: TRBV5-1; D: TRBD1; size: -; J: TRBJ1-4; CDR3: CASRLDRGGEKLFF; DNA: TGCGCCAGCAGATTGGACAGGGGAGGAGAAAAACTGTTTTTT
V: TRBV19; D: TRBD1; size: -; J: TRBJ2-2; CDR3: CATRDRGPGELFF; DNA: TGTGCCACCAGGGACAGGGGTCCCGGGGAGCTGTTTTTT
V: TRBV5-1; D: -; size: -; J: TRBJ2-7; CDR3: CASSLGPRGSSYEQYF; DNA: TGCGCCAGCAGCTTGGGACCTAGGGGAAGCTCCTACGAGCAGTACTTC
V: TRBV7-2; D: -; size: -; J: TRBJ1-2; CDR3: CASTLSDNNYGYTF; DNA: TGTGCCAGCACCCTGAGTGATAATAACTATGGCTACACCTTC
V: TRBV9; D: TRBD1; size: once; J: TRBJ1-2; CDR3: CASSEASQTGESYGYTF; DNA: TGTGCCAGCAGCGAGGCTTCCCAGACAGGGGAGTCCTATGGCTACACCTTC
V: TRBV19; D: -; size: -; J: TRBJ1-2; CDR3: CASRTQGLPGYTF; DNA: TGTGCCAGTAGGACCCAGGGACTCCCTGGCTACACCTTC
V: TRBV10-3; D: TRBD1; size: -; J: TRBJ1-5; CDR3: CAISDPTGQGRNQPQHF; DNA: TGTGCCATCAGTGATCCCACAGGACAGGGGCGGAATCAGCCCCAGCATTTT
V: TRBV20-1; D: TRBD2; size: once; J: TRBJ2-7; CDR3: CSAPFGGEKYF; DNA: TGCAGTGCTCCCTTCGGGGGGGAGAAGTACTTC